This T cell receptor (beta chain) was obtained from a study of tumor-infiltrating lymphocytes in primary liver carcinoma. As for the study in general: Patients, male and female, were 30 to 69 years old. Study-level findings and limits: The 250 largest clones made up significantly more of tumor than blood repertoires (p = 0.039).

Using a constant-region primer together with ProtoScript II reverse transcriptase, TCR beta cDNA was made from 500 ng of total RNA. TCR beta libraries came from three nested multiplex PCR rounds using slightly modified ARM-PCR. Investigators reported that the first two PCR rounds, at roughly 10 cycles each, used TRBV1-TRBV30 forward primers with a C-beta reverse primer. TCRdb reprocessed the multiplex PCR reads via MiXCR and lists one record per CDR3 protein. The sample consists of 300,000 to 350,000 distinct CDR3 sequences, almost 60% of them appearing once. In the case of this clonotype: The antigen is unknown.

Blood RNA originated from unsorted whole blood, with germline DNA additionally extracted. Patients were chronically HBV-infected and treatment-naive. Preoperatively, 4 to 5 milliliters of peripheral blood were collected. The V gene lost 7 bases and the J gene lost 2 bases, with 9 bases spanning the gap. CDR1 WSHSY and CDR2 SAAADI come from the germline V gene. The CDR3 is 12 amino acids. The V and J genes are TRBV10-2 and TRBJ2-7; D unresolved. The sequence derives from a woman in her twenties or thirties with primary liver carcinoma and hepatitis B virus infection. Sequencing used peripheral blood. CDR3 sequence (DNA): TGCGCCAGCAAGTCTCAAACCTACGAGCAGTACTTC. Its translation: CASKSQTYEQYF.